These 3 T cell receptor beta chains came from one sample sequenced in a study of CD8 T cells in Susac syndrome. With random hexamers, 0.5 to 1 ug RNA was reverse transcribed. Each CDR3 protein is one row after TCRdb ran MiXCR on the immunoSEQ multiplex PCR reads. The sample carries some 300,000 distinct CDR3 sequences, around 89% recorded once. Input material: CD8+ T cells from PBMCs. The receptors were sampled from a human donor with multiple sclerosis.

This chain links TRBV19 with TRBJ2-1; 8 positions agree with TRBD1. V shed 5 bases, J shed 3 bases, and the junction held 6 bases outside the gene matches. CDR3 size: 15 residues. Germline values: CDR1 LNHDA, CDR2 SQIVND (reference sequence). The CDR3 sequence is CASSVQGASYNEQFF. The DNA of the CDR3 is TGTGCCAGTAGTGTCCAGGGGGCGAGCTACAATGAGCAGTTCTTC. The full variable domain, in which reference TRBV19 and TRBJ2-1 provide the parts outside the CDR3, is DGGITQSPKYLFRKEGQNVTLSCEQNLNHDAMYWYRQDPGQGLRLIYYSQIVNDFQKGDIAEGYSVSREKKESFPLTVTSAQKNPTAFYLCASSVQGASYNEQFFGPGTRLTVL.

The chain uses TRBV27 and TRBJ2-3, with D possibly being TRBD2 (6 bases). The CDR3 is 16 amino acids. Trimming cost V 5 bases and J 0 bases, with 15 bases left between them. The germline CDR1 and CDR2 sequences are MNHEY and SMNVEV (reference sequence). In nucleotides, the CDR3 is TGTGCCAGCAGTCCTACCGTCGGGACTAGCACAGATACGCAGTATTTT. Translated: CASSPTVGTSTDTQYF.

The CDR3, as DNA: TGTGCCAGCAGCCACCTGGGTCGGACCTCATTATCCTACGAGCAGTACTTC. Its translation: CASSHLGRTSLSYEQYF. The chain combines TRBV4-2 with TRBJ2-7; D not resolved. This CDR3 region has 17 residues. V dropped 3 bases and J dropped 1 base, with 19 bases sitting between them. Germline assignment: CDR1 LGHNA and CDR2 YNFKEQ.